This T cell receptor (beta chain) was retrieved from a study of technical replicates of blood from a handful of donors. The CDR3 contains 15 residues. The germline gives CDR1 SGHTA, CDR2 FQGNSA. The V gene lost 2 bases and the J gene lost 4 bases, with 13 bases spanning the gap. Repertoires were generated with immunoSEQ multiplex PCR, while TCRdb's copy carries only in-frame clones and drops some. The sample comprises 56,000 or so clones, 90% to 95% of which are singletons, and 2.5% to 3.5% rests with the top ten. Sequenced sample: PBMCs. The sequence was obtained from a human donor in good health. Some clones in this sample may be carry-over from other donors' samples. The chain is built from TRBV7-2 and TRBJ2-3; TRBD1 might be the D (6 bases). CDR3 nucleotide sequence: TGTGCCAGCAGCTTATGGCCCAGGGGCGCAGATACGCAGTATTTT. Protein product: CASSLWPRGADTQYF.